Each of the 31 T cell receptor beta chains below was sequenced from the same sample in a study of human T cells and chemical hapten exposure. TCRdb re-called the RACE reads through MiXCR, storing one row per CDR3 protein. The sample contains fewer than 100,000 distinct CDR3 sequences, under 14% of which appear only once. The time point denotes: patch test 2, 6 weeks after DPC sensitization. Treatment indicated: therapeutic diphenylcyclopropenone sensitization with weekly scalp DPC. Source: whole blood, taken in connection with sensitization to the hapten diphenylcyclopropenone (DPC). The receptors originated from a young man with alopecia areata. Some clones in this sample may be carry-over from other donors' samples.

The rearrangement joins TRBV11-2 to TRBJ2-3; the D gene is possibly TRBD1 (5 bases). Trimming shortened V by 5 bases and J by 2 bases, and 14 bases separated the two germline ends. CDR1 and CDR2 (germline): SGHAT, FQNNGV. The length of the CDR3 is 15 residues. The CDR3 DNA reads TGTGCCAGCAGCGTATTTAGGGGCTTCACAGATACGCAGTATTTT. Its translation: CASSVFRGFTDTQYF.

This clonotype has a count of ten or more. The chain recombines TRBV4-1 with TRBJ2-3; 8 bases fit TRBD1. The CDR3 extends over 15 amino acids. Germline V gene sequence: CDR1 MGHRA, CDR2 YSYEKL. V shed 4 bases and J 5 bases; nucleotides not matched to a gene: 8. The CDR3 spells CASSPTGQEEDTQYF. CDR3 DNA: TGCGCCAGCAGCCCCACGGGACAGGAGGAAGATACGCAGTATTTT.

This clonotype was seen at least ten times. The rearrangement joins TRBV7-3 to TRBJ2-1; weak D call: TRBD1 (6 bases). The ends were cut back, 5 bases at V and 10 bases at J, with 9 bases in the middle. CDR3 length equals 11 residues. CDR1 is SGHTA, CDR2 FQGTGA, per germline. Here the CDR3 DNA reads TGTGCCAGCAGCCCCGGGACAGAGCAGTTCTTC. Translated, it gives CASSPGTEQFF.

In its sample, this clonotype was seen many times. The CDR3 loop reads CASSQAPGTDTQYF. CDR3 nucleotides: TGCGCCAGCAGCCAAGCCCCCGGCACAGATACGCAGTATTTT. The V call is TRBV4-3, the J call TRBJ2-3; D not resolved. This CDR3 comprises 14 residues. Germline CDR1 LGHNA, CDR2 YSLEER. V was cut by 1 base and J by 1 base, with 6 bases left in between.

This sequence joins TRBV7-2 and TRBJ2-3; the D is unclear. The V gene's germline CDR1 is SGHTA and CDR2 FQGNSA. V was shortened by 3 bases and J by 2 bases, with 3 bases between the two germline ends. The CDR3 length is 12 residues. DNA of the CDR3: TGTGCCAGCAGCTTGTACACAGATACGCAGTATTTT. As protein: CASSLYTDTQYF. Full variable domain (remainder filled in from reference TRBV7-2 and TRBJ2-3): GAGVSQSPSNKVTEKGKDVELRCDPISGHTALYWYRQSLGQGLEFLIYFQGNSAPDKSGLPSDRFSAERTGGSVSTLTIQRTQQEDSAVYLCASSLYTDTQYFGPGTRLTVL.

V gene TRBV6-6 combines with J gene TRBJ2-3; 9 nucleotides line up with TRBD2. Germline lookup yields CDR1 MNHNY and CDR2 SVGAGI (reference sequence). Germline trimming cut 6 bases from V and 2 bases from J; bases unmatched to any gene: 3. This CDR3 is built from 14 residues. As DNA, the CDR3 is TGTGCCAGCAGGACTAGCGGACTCACAGATACGCAGTATTTT. Encoded protein: CASRTSGLTDTQYF.

This clonotype was seen at least ten times. The chain has TRBV6-2 or TRBV6-3 and TRBJ2-2; D possibly corresponds to TRBD1 (6 bases). Germline V CDR1 and CDR2: MNHEY, SVGEGT. Trimming shortened V by 6 bases and J by 0 bases, and 14 bases separated the two germline ends. The CDR3 loop spans 16 amino acids. CDR3 nucleotides: TGTGCCAGCAGCCTCAGGGGCGGAGCGAACACCGGGGAGCTGTTTTTT. This translates into CASSLRGGANTGELFF.

The chain has TRBV18 and TRBJ1-2, with 9 positions matching TRBD1. Germline-derived CDR1 and CDR2 are KGHSH and LQKENI. The CDR3 runs 15 residues. J was trimmed by 2 bases and V by 6 bases; bases with no gene match: 7. In DNA form, the CDR3 reads TGTGCCAGCTCTCCCGGGACAGGGAACAACTATGGCTACACCTTC. Its translation: CASSPGTGNNYGYTF.

V and J are TRBV27 and TRBJ1-1, with TRBD1 matching over 7 bases. Germline CDR1 MNHEY, CDR2 SMNVEV (reference sequence). This CDR3 has 17 amino acids. The junction had 15 bases not matched to a gene; V was cut back by 3 bases and J by 5 bases. The CDR3 nucleotides read TGTGCCAGCAGTTTCACGACGCCGTCAGGGGGGAGGACTGAAGCTTTCTTT. This gives the protein CASSFTTPSGGRTEAFF.

The genes are TRBV5-4 and TRBJ1-2, with D unresolved. CDR3 length equals 14 residues. V lost 0 bases and J lost 8, with 14 bases in between. The V gene's germline CDR1 is SGHNT and CDR2 YYREEE (reference sequence). The CDR3 nucleotides read TGTGCCAGCAGCTTGGTCCCGACCCCGGAGGGCTACACCTTC. It yields the protein CASSLVPTPEGYTF.

This clonotype was detected ten times or more. The V call is TRBV7-2, the J call TRBJ2-7, with D tentatively TRBD1 or TRBD2 (5 bases each). Trimming cost V 7 bases and J 3 bases, with 16 bases left between them. The germline V gene has CDR1 SGHTA and CDR2 FQGNSA. This CDR3 spans 14 amino acids. The CDR3 nucleotides are TGTGCCAGCACATCCGGGACGGCAAGCTACGAGCAGTACTTC. Its translation is CASTSGTASYEQYF.

This clonotype has more than one count but fewer than ten. The gene calls are TRBV7-3 and TRBJ2-7; unclear D gene. CDR1 is SGHTA and CDR2 is FQGTGA in the germline V gene. Trimming took 2 bases from V and 7 from J, leaving 15 bases between them. This CDR3 spans 14 amino acids. CDR3 nucleotide sequence: TGTGCCAGCAGCTTAGTGTTCGTCTTTGGGGAGCAGTACTTC. As protein: CASSLVFVFGEQYF.

This clonotype was seen repeatedly, ten times or more. This chain uses TRBV5-1 with TRBJ2-1; D unresolved. This CDR3 is built from 15 residues. V was cut by 0 bases and J by 5 bases, with 12 bases left in between. In germline, CDR1 is SGHRS, CDR2 YFSETQ. CDR3 amino acids: CASSLEQPSDNEQFF. The CDR3 coding sequence is TGCGCCAGCAGCTTGGAACAGCCCTCTGACAATGAGCAGTTCTTC.

The chain combines TRBV28 with TRBJ1-5, with 7 bases that match TRBD1. The CDR3 is 15 residues long. V gave up 5 bases and J gave up 3 bases; unmatched junction bases: 7. Germline lookup yields CDR1 MDHEN and CDR2 SYDVKM. As DNA, the CDR3 is TGTGCCAGCAGTCGAGACAGGGTGAACAATCAGCCCCAGCATTTT. This codes for CASSRDRVNNQPQHF.

This clonotype was detected only a few times. This rearrangement joins TRBV6-5 to TRBJ2-2; D tentatively fits TRBD1 or TRBD2 (5 bases each). The CDR3 consists of 16 residues. V shed 6 bases and J shed 0 bases, with 14 bases lying between them. Germline values: CDR1 MNHEY, CDR2 SVGAGI. The CDR3 here is CASSPRDGSNTGELFF. CDR3 nucleotides: TGTGCCAGCAGCCCCAGGGACGGTTCGAACACCGGGGAGCTGTTTTTT.

The V gene is TRBV3-1, the J gene TRBJ1-2; 9 nucleotides agree with TRBD1. This CDR3 spans 14 amino acids. CDR1 LGHDT and CDR2 YNNKEL come from the germline V gene (reference sequence). After removal of 3 bases from V and 5 bases from J, the junction contained 4 bases not matched to a gene. As DNA, the CDR3 is TGTGCCAGCAGCCATAGGACAGGGGAGTATGGCTACACCTTC. Protein: CASSHRTGEYGYTF.

This clonotype came up many times. The chain has TRBV4-1 and TRBJ1-2; 7 positions match TRBD1. The junction had 9 bases not matched to a gene; V was cut back by 6 bases and J by 5 bases. Germline CDR1 reads MGHRA; CDR2 reads YSYEKL. The CDR3 sequence is 14 residues long. CDR3 loop: CASRNPGTAYGYTF. In DNA, the CDR3 is TGCGCCAGCAGAAATCCCGGGACAGCTTATGGCTACACCTTC.

This rearrangement joins TRBV9 to TRBJ1-5; weak D call: TRBD1 (5 bases). The CDR3 covers 15 residues. CDR1 is SGDLS and CDR2 is YYNGEE in the germline V gene. Trimming left V 0 bases short and J 3 bases short, with 10 bases between. The CDR3 loop is CASSVEGVINQPQHF. As DNA, the CDR3 is TGTGCCAGCAGCGTAGAAGGGGTGATCAATCAGCCCCAGCATTTT.

This clonotype was observed a few times. This rearrangement joins TRBV11-2 to TRBJ1-1, with D hard to call. This CDR3 is built from 13 residues. V was pared by 3 bases and J by 5 bases, with 10 bases between. The germline V gene encodes CDR1 SGHAT and CDR2 FQNNGV. The CDR3: CASSFQAMTEAFF. The CDR3 region has the DNA TGTGCCAGCAGCTTCCAGGCCATGACTGAAGCTTTCTTT. The full variable domain, in which reference TRBV11-2 and TRBJ1-1 provide the parts outside the CDR3, is EAGVAQSPRYKIIEKRQSVAFWCNPISGHATLYWYQQILGQGPKLLIQFQNNGVVDDSQLPKDRFSAERLKGVDSTLKIQPAKLEDSAVYLCASSFQAMTEAFFGQGTRLTVV.

This clonotype was detected many times. This chain links TRBV20-1 with TRBJ1-1; no firm D call. CDR1 and CDR2 (germline): DFQATT, SNEGSKA (reference sequence). Deletions cut 5 bases from V and 1 base from J, with 8 bases between. This CDR3 contains 12 residues. The CDR3: CSAVDGNTEAFF. The CDR3 DNA reads TGCAGTGCTGTGGACGGGAACACTGAAGCTTTCTTT.

This clonotype has a handful of counts. The V and J genes are TRBV12-3 or TRBV12-4 and TRBJ1-2; D is perhaps TRBD1 (5 bases). V dropped 6 bases and J dropped 3 bases, with 14 bases sitting between them. CDR3 length: 14 amino acids. CDR3 DNA: TGTGCCAGCAGCCAGGCGGGACCGTACTATGGCTACACCTTC. Protein sequence: CASSQAGPYYGYTF.

This chain links TRBV4-1 with TRBJ1-1, with D unclear. This CDR3 has 13 amino acids. V was shortened by 0 bases and J by 6 bases, with 8 bases between the two germline ends. Germline lookup yields CDR1 MGHRA and CDR2 YSYEKL. The CDR3, as DNA: TGCGCCAGCAGCCAAGAGTGGGTGGCTGAAGCTTTCTTT. This sequence encodes CASSQEWVAEAFF.

The genes are TRBV7-3 and TRBJ2-3; TRBD1 is a possible D gene (5 bases). Germline V gene data show CDR1 as SGHTA and CDR2 as FQGTGA. This CDR3 region has 14 residues. V gave up 2 bases and J gave up 4 bases, with 10 bases separating them. CDR3 in amino acids: CASSLETAADTQYF. CDR3 DNA: TGTGCCAGCAGCTTAGAGACAGCCGCAGATACGCAGTATTTT.

This clonotype has just a few counts. The genes are TRBV9 and TRBJ1-1; D gene unclear. Trimming pared 2 bases from V and 1 base from J, leaving 6 bases between. Germline V gene lookup returns CDR1 SGDLS and CDR2 YYNGEE. The CDR3 runs to 13 residues. In nucleotides, the CDR3 is TGTGCCAGCAGCGTGTTTGGGAACACTGAAGCTTTCTTT. It codes for CASSVFGNTEAFF.

This chain links TRBV4-3 with TRBJ2-1, with D perhaps TRBD1 (7 bases). Per the germline V gene, CDR1 is LGHNA and CDR2 is YSLEER. CDR3 size: 16 residues. V was shortened by 1 base and J by 3 bases, with 13 bases between the two germline ends. The CDR3 DNA is TGCGCCAGCAGCCAAGTGGGTCAGGGGGGCTACAATGAGCAGTTCTTC. It specifies CASSQVGQGGYNEQFF.

This clonotype was detected many times. The V call is TRBV5-6, the J call TRBJ1-1; 9 positions agree with TRBD1. Germline trimming cut 4 bases from V and 3 bases from J; bases unmatched to any gene: 10. CDR1 is SGHDT and CDR2 is YYEEEE in the germline V gene. The CDR3 is made up of 16 amino acids. As DNA, the CDR3 is TGTGCCAGCAGCAACCCGGGACAGGGCGGACACACTGAAGCTTTCTTT. This gives the protein CASSNPGQGGHTEAFF.

Ten or more counts support this clonotype. The CDR3 bases are TGTGCCAGCAGAAAACAGGGCTATCCCCCTCTTTACGAGCAGTACGTC. Encoded protein: CASRKQGYPPLYEQYV. This chain uses TRBV27 with TRBJ2-7; D is possibly TRBD1 (6 bases). Trimming pared 6 bases from V and 4 bases from J, leaving 22 bases between. The CDR3 spans 16 residues. CDR1 is MNHEY, CDR2 SMNVEV, per germline (reference sequence).

This clonotype was seen many times. The chain links TRBV2 to TRBJ2-7; TRBD1 matches 7 bases. This CDR3 contains 14 residues. Germline V gene lookup returns CDR1 SNHLY and CDR2 FYNNEI. Germline trimming cut 4 bases from V and 4 bases from J; bases unmatched to any gene: 7. The CDR3 reads CASSARGPTYEQYF. Here the CDR3 DNA reads TGTGCCAGCAGTGCTAGGGGGCCAACATACGAGCAGTACTTC.

This clonotype was seen a handful of times. DNA of the CDR3: TGTGCCAGCAGTTCCATCGATAGCCTTAACTATGGCTACACCTTC. It encodes CASSSIDSLNYGYTF. The chain couples TRBV27 to TRBJ1-2, with D hard to call. Between the trimmed V and J ends, which lost 4 bases and 1 base, there was a span of 13 bases. Germline CDR1 MNHEY, CDR2 SMNVEV (reference sequence). The CDR3 is made up of 15 amino acids.

The chain uses TRBV10-3 and TRBJ2-7, with 8 bases aligning to TRBD1. The CDR3 runs to 13 residues. Trimming at V came to 6 bases and at J to 2 bases, leaving 3 bases not matched to a gene. CDR1 is ENHRY, CDR2 SYGVKD, per germline. The CDR3 here is CAIRAGQAYEQYV. The CDR3 DNA reads TGTGCCATCAGGGCGGGACAGGCCTACGAGCAGTACGTC.

This clonotype was observed a few times. This chain uses TRBV6-4 with TRBJ2-3; 10 nucleotides line up with TRBD1. Germline V gives CDR1 MRHNA, CDR2 SNTAGT. V trimming: 2 bases; J trimming: 1 base; junction bases outside the gene matches: 0. CDR3 length: 15 amino acids. CDR3 sequence (DNA): TGTGCCAGCAGTGACGGGACAGGGGGCACAGATACGCAGTATTTT. Its translation is CASSDGTGGTDTQYF.